A single sample gave rise to the 13 T cell receptor beta chains below, sequenced in a study of blood T cell repertoires in COVID-19. The assay was immunoSEQ multiplex PCR, and TCRdb's table has in-frame clones only and misses some. The sample records 180,000 or so clones, around 80% being singletons. Material for sequencing was PBMCs or T cells enriched from blood (not recorded which). All receptors derive from a man in his 60s who had been exposed to COVID-19.

This chain links TRBV27 with TRBJ2-3, with 10 bases fitting TRBD1. V dropped 0 bases and J dropped 5; count of bases not matched to a gene: 2. CDR1 is MNHEY and CDR2 is SMNVEV in the germline V gene (reference sequence). There are 15 residues in the CDR3. CDR3 loop: CASSLSRTGGDTQYF. In DNA form, the CDR3 reads TGTGCCAGCAGTTTATCCCGGACAGGGGGAGATACGCAGTATTTT.

This chain joins TRBV6-1 and TRBJ2-1; 11 nucleotides align to TRBD2. With V trimmed by 4 bases and J by 4 bases, 9 bases remained unmatched. The CDR3 has 17 amino acids. The germline V gene encodes CDR1 MNHNS and CDR2 SASEGT. This CDR3 is CASSGRLAGLLYNEQFF. The CDR3 DNA reads as TGTGCCAGCAGTGGTAGACTAGCGGGATTATTATACAATGAGCAGTTCTTC.

The J gene is TRBJ1-1, the V gene TRBV5-1; 8 nucleotides line up with TRBD1. The ends lost 3 bases at V and 10 bases at J; junction bases unmatched: 5. Germline CDR1 reads SGHRS; CDR2 reads YFSETQ. This CDR3 comprises 12 residues. CDR3 DNA sequence: TGCGCCAGCAGCTCCGGGACAGGCAGAGCTTTCTTT. Its translation: CASSSGTGRAFF. The whole variable domain, filled in from reference TRBV5-1 and TRBJ1-1, reads KAGVTQTPRYLIKTRGQQVTLSCSPISGHRSVSWYQQTPGQGLQFLFEYFSETQRNKGNFPGRFSGRQFSNSRSEMNVSTLELGDSALYLCASSSGTGRAFFGQGTRLTVV.

In its sample, this clone was seen once. The rearrangement links TRBV7-9 to TRBJ1-2; the match to TRBD1 covers 8 bases. CDR1 and CDR2 from the germline V gene are SEHNR and FQNEAQ (reference sequence). The CDR3 contains 14 residues. V trimming: 4 bases; J trimming: 3 bases; junction bases outside the gene matches: 4. The CDR3 loop reads CASSSTGGHYGYTF. CDR3 DNA sequence: TGTGCCAGCAGCTCCACAGGGGGACACTATGGCTACACCTTC. The full variable domain, with the rest looked up from reference TRBV7-9 and TRBJ1-2, is DTGVSQNPRHKITKRGQNVTFRCDPISEHNRLYWYRQTLGQGPEFLTYFQNEAQLEKSRLLSDRFSAERPKGSFSTLEIQRTEQGDSAMYLCASSSTGGHYGYTFGSGTRLTVV.

The rearrangement joins TRBV19 to TRBJ2-1; D is ambiguous. V was cut by 1 base and J by 0 bases, with 7 bases left in between. From germline, CDR1 is LNHDA and CDR2 SQIVND (reference sequence). The CDR3 is 15 residues long. CDR3 region: CASSIVGLSYNEQFF. The CDR3 DNA reads TGTGCCAGTAGTATAGTTGGCCTCTCCTACAATGAGCAGTTCTTC.

J is TRBJ2-5 and V is TRBV28; D remains unclear. Germline CDR1 is MDHEN and CDR2 is SYDVKM. The ends were cut back, 5 bases at V and 1 base at J, with 8 bases in the middle. This CDR3 contains 13 residues. The CDR3 region has the DNA TGTGCCAGCAGTGCACCGGGCCAAGAGACCCAGTACTTC. The encoded protein is CASSAPGQETQYF.

The chain couples TRBV2 to TRBJ1-4; D gene unclear. V gave up 7 bases and J gave up 5 bases, with 8 bases separating them. The germline gives CDR1 SNHLY, CDR2 FYNNEI. The CDR3 totals 12 residues. The CDR3 spells CASKEFNEKLFF. The CDR3 DNA reads TGTGCCAGCAAAGAGTTCAATGAAAAACTGTTTTTT.

The chain recombines TRBV7-9 with TRBJ1-3; TRBD1 might be the D (6 bases). The CDR3 contains 17 residues. The germline V gene has CDR1 SEHNR and CDR2 FQNEAQ (reference sequence). Trimming shortened V by 5 bases and J by 0 bases, and 17 bases separated the two germline ends. This chain's CDR3 is CASSPRGQYSSGNTIYF. The CDR3 region has the DNA TGTGCCAGCAGCCCGCGGGGGCAGTATTCCTCTGGAAACACCATATATTTT.

The chain couples TRBV6-6 to TRBJ2-5; tentatively, D is TRBD1 (6 bases). Germline values: CDR1 MNHNY, CDR2 SVGAGI (reference sequence). This CDR3 is 13 amino acids long. V was pared by 6 bases and J by 3 bases, with 11 bases between. The CDR3 loop is CASRLQGKETQYF. CDR3 DNA: TGTGCCAGCAGACTTCAGGGGAAAGAGACCCAGTACTTC.

The chain uses TRBV11-2 and TRBJ1-1; D is undetermined. V lost 1 base, J lost 4 bases, and 7 bases lay in between. From germline, CDR1 is SGHAT and CDR2 FQNNGV. CDR3 size: 13 residues. The DNA for the CDR3 is TGTGCCAGCAGCTTAGGAGAGGTCACTGAAGCTTTCTTT. Protein: CASSLGEVTEAFF. The full variable domain, completed using reference TRBV11-2 and TRBJ1-1, is EAGVAQSPRYKIIEKRQSVAFWCNPISGHATLYWYQQILGQGPKLLIQFQNNGVVDDSQLPKDRFSAERLKGVDSTLKIQPAKLEDSAVYLCASSLGEVTEAFFGQGTRLTVV.

The chain recombines TRBV7-3 with TRBJ1-2; D might be TRBD1 (5 bases). Germline CDR1 SGHTA, CDR2 FQGTGA. This CDR3 has 15 residues. The V end lost 4 bases, the J end lost 3 bases, and 15 bases lay between the germline ends. The CDR3 DNA reads TGTGCCAGCAGCTGGGACGGGGGTGGATACTATGGCTACACCTTC. Translated, it gives CASSWDGGGYYGYTF.

J is TRBJ2-1 and V is TRBV5-8, with TRBD2 matching over 8 bases. This CDR3 is 16 amino acids long. Germline CDR1 is SGHTS and CDR2 is YDEGEE. V lost 3 bases to trimming and J lost 3 bases; unmatched junction nucleotides: 8. The CDR3 sequence is CASSSGVAGLYNEQFF. CDR3 DNA sequence: TGTGCCAGCAGCTCGGGCGTAGCGGGACTCTACAATGAGCAGTTCTTC.

This rearrangement joins TRBV5-6 to TRBJ2-3, with D perhaps matching TRBD2 (10 bases). Trimming pared 0 bases from V and 7 bases from J, leaving 21 bases between. CDR3 size: 17 residues. CDR1 and CDR2 from the germline V gene are SGHDT and YYEEEE. CDR3 residues: CASSLVDRGLASNTQYF. The CDR3 nucleotides are TGTGCCAGCAGCTTGGTGGACAGGGGACTAGCGTCTAATACGCAGTATTTT.